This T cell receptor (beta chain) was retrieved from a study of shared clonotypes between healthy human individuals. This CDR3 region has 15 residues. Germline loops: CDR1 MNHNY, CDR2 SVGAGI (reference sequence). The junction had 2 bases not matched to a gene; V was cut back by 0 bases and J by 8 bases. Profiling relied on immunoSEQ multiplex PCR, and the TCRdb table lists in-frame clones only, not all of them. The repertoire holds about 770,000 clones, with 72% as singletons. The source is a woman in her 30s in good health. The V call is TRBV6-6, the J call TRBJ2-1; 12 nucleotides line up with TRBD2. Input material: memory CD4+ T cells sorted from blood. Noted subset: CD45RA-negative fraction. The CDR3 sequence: CASSYSLAGGDEQFF. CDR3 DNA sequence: TGTGCCAGCAGTTACTCACTAGCGGGAGGTGATGAGCAGTTCTTC.